What follows are 24 T cell receptor beta chains derived from one specimen sequenced in a study of blood T cell repertoires in COVID-19. Measured with immunoSEQ multiplex PCR; TCRdb has only the in-frame clones, and not every one. The repertoire holds 150,000 to 200,000 clones, with 88% as singletons. The sequenced sample was peripheral blood. The origin of the receptors is a man aged 55 to 70 with acute or convalescent COVID-19.

The chain is built from TRBV6-5 and TRBJ1-2, with 8 bases identical to TRBD1. Germline assignment: CDR1 MNHEY and CDR2 SVGAGI. This CDR3 is 14 amino acids long. V shed 2 bases, J shed 6 bases, and the junction held 5 bases outside the gene matches. CDR3 protein: CASSYLGQGDGYTF. CDR3 DNA: TGTGCCAGCAGTTACCTCGGACAGGGTGATGGCTACACCTTC.

This clone appeared once. This chain uses TRBV7-9 with TRBJ1-1; a possible D gene is TRBD1 (5 bases). Trimming removed 5 bases from V and 0 bases from J, with 19 bases in between. The germline V gene has CDR1 SEHNR and CDR2 FQNEAQ (reference sequence). The CDR3 runs to 17 residues. The CDR3 bases are TGTGCCAGCAGCCACCCTGGCGGGGGGGTTATGAACACTGAAGCTTTCTTT. It encodes CASSHPGGGVMNTEAFF. Looking up the rest from reference TRBV7-9 and TRBJ1-1 gives the full variable domain: DTGVSQNPRHKITKRGQNVTFRCDPISEHNRLYWYRQTLGQGPEFLTYFQNEAQLEKSRLLSDRFSAERPKGSFSTLEIQRTEQGDSAMYLCASSHPGGGVMNTEAFFGQGTRLTVV.

The chain uses TRBV30 and TRBJ2-3, with TRBD1 matching 11 bases. The V gene's germline CDR1 is GTSNPN and CDR2 SVGIG (reference sequence). CDR3 length: 18 residues. The V segment lost 2 bases and the J segment 6 bases; nucleotides outside the gene matches: 16. The CDR3 region is CAWSLPPPGQGVGDTQYF. In DNA form, the CDR3 reads TGTGCCTGGAGTCTACCCCCTCCGGGACAGGGGGTAGGCGATACGCAGTATTTT.

This sequence joins TRBV18 and TRBJ1-2; 7 bases fit TRBD1. This CDR3 comprises 15 residues. Looked up from germline, CDR1 is KGHSH and CDR2 is LQKENI. The V gene end was trimmed by 2 bases and the J gene end by 7 bases; junction bases not matched to a gene: 10. The CDR3 region is CASSPDSTGAGGYTF. CDR3 coding DNA: TGTGCCAGCTCACCAGATTCAACAGGGGCAGGTGGCTACACCTTC.

The chain has TRBV11-2 and TRBJ1-2, with D unclear. The CDR3 loop spans 13 amino acids. Between the trimmed V and J ends, which lost 5 bases and 5 bases, there was a span of 12 bases. The germline V gene has CDR1 SGHAT and CDR2 FQNNGV. CDR3 residues: CASSRTITYGYTF. For the CDR3, the DNA is TGTGCCAGCAGCCGGACTATCACTTATGGCTACACCTTC.

CDR3 protein: CASSSGDTGWGNVLTF. CDR3 coding DNA: TGTGCCAGCAGTTCCGGGGACACGGGGTGGGGCAACGTCCTGACTTTC. This rearrangement joins TRBV6-6 to TRBJ2-6, with D tentatively TRBD1 (6 bases). The CDR3 covers 16 residues. CDR1 MNHNY and CDR2 SVGAGI come from the germline V gene (reference sequence). The V end lost 4 bases, the J end lost 9 bases, and 19 bases lay between the germline ends.

This chain connects TRBV6-1 to TRBJ1-3; D call uncertain. The V end was cut by 1 base, the J end by 0 bases, with 7 bases between. Per germline, CDR1 MNHNS and CDR2 SASEGT. The CDR3 extends over 15 amino acids. The CDR3 nucleotides are TGTGCCAGCAGTGAAGAAGAGAGCTCTGGAAACACCATATATTTT. It translates to CASSEEESSGNTIYF.

V gene TRBV29-1 combines with J gene TRBJ1-2; D remains ambiguous. CDR1 and CDR2 (germline): SQVTM, ANQGSEA. CDR3 size: 14 residues. Trimming took 3 bases from V and 3 from J, leaving 14 bases between them. The CDR3 region is CSVEYTGGYYGYTF. The CDR3 nucleotides read TGCAGCGTTGAGTACACCGGCGGGTACTATGGCTACACCTTC. The full variable domain, completed using reference TRBV29-1 and TRBJ1-2, is SAVISQKPSRDICQRGTSLTIQCQVDSQVTMMFWYRQQPGQSLTLIATANQGSEATYESGFVIDKFPISRPNLTFSTLTVSNMSPEDSSIYLCSVEYTGGYYGYTFGSGTRLTVV.

This rearrangement joins TRBV5-1 to TRBJ2-2, with D possibly matching TRBD1 (5 bases). V dropped 0 bases and J dropped 7 bases, with 13 bases sitting between them. Germline V gene data show CDR1 as SGHRS and CDR2 as YFSETQ. The CDR3 length is 15 residues. CDR3 protein: CASSLAGREGGELFF. CDR3 bases: TGCGCCAGCAGCTTGGCCGGCAGGGAAGGCGGGGAGCTGTTTTTT.

The chain combines TRBV5-1 with TRBJ2-2; 10 nucleotides align to TRBD2. Germline assignment: CDR1 SGHRS and CDR2 YFSETQ. CDR3 length equals 17 residues. With V trimmed by 0 bases and J by 1 base, 3 bases remained unmatched. CDR3 in amino acids: CASSLVLAGVNTGELFF. The CDR3 bases are TGCGCCAGCAGCTTGGTCCTAGCGGGGGTGAACACCGGGGAGCTGTTTTTT. The variable domain in full, with the rest retrieved from reference TRBV5-1 and TRBJ2-2, is KAGVTQTPRYLIKTRGQQVTLSCSPISGHRSVSWYQQTPGQGLQFLFEYFSETQRNKGNFPGRFSGRQFSNSRSEMNVSTLELGDSALYLCASSLVLAGVNTGELFFGEGSRLTVL.

The V and J genes are TRBV11-2 and TRBJ1-3; D unresolved. Trimming shortened V by 1 base and J by 3 bases, and 10 bases separated the two germline ends. From germline, CDR1 is SGHAT and CDR2 FQNNGV. CDR3 size: 15 residues. In DNA form, the CDR3 reads TGTGCCAGCAGCTTAGGAGTTTCGAGTGGAAACACCATATATTTT. Its protein is CASSLGVSSGNTIYF.

The rearrangement joins TRBV2 to TRBJ2-2, with no clear D. Germline lookup yields CDR1 SNHLY and CDR2 FYNNEI. V was clipped by 7 bases and J by 0 bases, with 3 bases between them. The CDR3 runs 12 residues. The chain's CDR3 is CASTANTGELFF. In DNA, the CDR3 is TGTGCCAGCACTGCGAACACCGGGGAGCTGTTTTTT.

This clone was observed a single time. The chain employs TRBV9 and TRBJ1-3; a weak D match, TRBD1 (6 bases). Deletions cut 0 bases from V and 0 bases from J, with 10 bases between. Germline V gene data show CDR1 as SGDLS and CDR2 as YYNGEE. The CDR3 sequence is 16 residues long. The CDR3 DNA is TGTGCCAGCAGCGTAGATCAGGGGAGCTCTGGAAACACCATATATTTT. Protein product: CASSVDQGSSGNTIYF.

In DNA form, the CDR3 reads TGTGCCAGCAGCAACTTTCTCGACAGGGGGTACCAAGAGACCCAGTACTTC. Amino acids: CASSNFLDRGYQETQYF. V gene TRBV27 combines with J gene TRBJ2-5, with 9 positions matching TRBD1. The CDR3 covers 17 residues. Germline CDR1 MNHEY, CDR2 SMNVEV (reference sequence). V lost 6 bases, J lost 0 bases, and 11 bases stayed unmatched.

The rearrangement links TRBV29-1 to TRBJ1-5; possible D gene TRBD1, 5 bases. V was cut by 4 bases and J by 2 bases, with 9 bases left in between. The CDR3 sequence is 13 residues long. Germline CDR1 is SQVTM and CDR2 is ANQGSEA. CDR3 DNA: TGCAGCGTTGGTGAACAGGGCAATCAGCCCCAGCATTTT. Translating gives CSVGEQGNQPQHF.

This clone was counted once. The chain joins TRBV6-5 to TRBJ2-1; TRBD2 might be the D (6 bases). Germline CDR1 is MNHEY and CDR2 is SVGAGI. Between the trimmed V and J ends, which lost 4 bases and 4 bases, there was a span of 14 bases. This CDR3 region has 15 residues. CDR3 coding DNA: TGTGCCAGCAGTTCGGGACTCTCAATTTACAATGAGCAGTTCTTC. Residues: CASSSGLSIYNEQFF.

This clone was detected a few times. This chain uses TRBV10-3 with TRBJ1-5; TRBD1 matches 7 bases. Germline V gene data show CDR1 as ENHRY and CDR2 as SYGVKD. The V gene end was trimmed by 6 bases and the J gene end by 7 bases; junction bases not matched to a gene: 9. The CDR3 is 14 amino acids. The DNA of the CDR3 is TGTGCCATCAGCTCACAGGGGATTAGACAGCCCCAGCATTTT. Amino acid sequence: CAISSQGIRQPQHF.

Only one count was recorded for this clone. The V and J genes are TRBV7-2 and TRBJ2-7, with 14 bases fitting TRBD2. From germline, CDR1 is SGHTA and CDR2 FQGNSA. Unmatched junction bases numbered 9, after V lost 5 bases and J lost 6 bases. The CDR3 is 16 residues long. CDR3 amino acids: CASSPGLAGALGEQYF. DNA for the CDR3: TGTGCCAGCAGCCCGGGACTAGCGGGAGCTCTCGGCGAGCAGTACTTC.

V usage is TRBV3-1 (or the pseudogene TRBV3-2) and J usage is TRBJ1-4; tentatively, D is TRBD1 (5 bases). CDR3 length: 15 amino acids. V was trimmed by 0 bases and J by 4 bases, leaving 9 bases between them. The germline V gene encodes CDR1 LGHDT and CDR2 YNNKEL (reference sequence). CDR3 nucleotides: TGTGCCAGCAGCCAAGAGACAGAGATTAATGAAAAACTGTTTTTT. It is translated as CASSQETEINEKLFF.

The rearrangement joins TRBV27 to TRBJ2-2; 10 nucleotides line up with TRBD2. The CDR3 is 17 residues long. V dropped 3 bases and J dropped 3; count of bases not matched to a gene: 7. Germline CDR1 MNHEY, CDR2 SMNVEV (reference sequence). This chain's CDR3 is CASSFSSGGGYTGELFF. CDR3 nucleotides: TGTGCCAGCAGTTTTTCTAGCGGGGGTGGGTACACCGGGGAGCTGTTTTTT.

The chain carries TRBV6-5 and TRBJ1-2; D remains unclear. From germline, CDR1 is MNHEY and CDR2 SVGAGI. The CDR3 loop spans 13 amino acids. Trimming left V 5 bases short and J 5 bases short, with 12 bases between. CDR3 in amino acids: CASSPWGGYGYTF. For the CDR3, the DNA is TGTGCCAGCAGTCCTTGGGGAGGATATGGCTACACCTTC.

The chain joins TRBV3-1 (or the pseudogene TRBV3-2) to TRBJ1-3; no reliable D call. The CDR3 consists of 14 residues. Germline CDR1 and CDR2: LGHDT and YNNKEL (reference sequence). The V gene lost 10 bases and the J gene lost 0 bases, with 13 bases spanning the gap. The CDR3 nucleotides are TGTGCCACCTCGGGTAGGAGCTCTGGAAACACCATATATTTT. Translation: CATSGRSSGNTIYF.

The V call is TRBV27, the J call TRBJ1-2; 9 positions match TRBD1. V shed 4 bases and J 3 bases; nucleotides not matched to a gene: 12. This CDR3 comprises 17 residues. CDR1 and CDR2 (germline): MNHEY, SMNVEV (reference sequence). CDR3 amino acids: CASSSLATGGVYYGYTF. The DNA of the CDR3 is TGTGCCAGCAGTTCCCTAGCCACAGGGGGCGTATACTATGGCTACACCTTC.

CDR3 DNA: TGTGCCACCAGTGACAAGCGGGGGTTCACAGATACGCAGTATTTT. It codes for CATSDKRGFTDTQYF. This chain links TRBV24-1 with TRBJ2-3; TRBD2 matches at 8 bases. Germline CDR1 KGHDR, CDR2 SFDVKD. J was trimmed by 2 bases and V by 4 bases; bases with no gene match: 4. This CDR3 comprises 15 residues.